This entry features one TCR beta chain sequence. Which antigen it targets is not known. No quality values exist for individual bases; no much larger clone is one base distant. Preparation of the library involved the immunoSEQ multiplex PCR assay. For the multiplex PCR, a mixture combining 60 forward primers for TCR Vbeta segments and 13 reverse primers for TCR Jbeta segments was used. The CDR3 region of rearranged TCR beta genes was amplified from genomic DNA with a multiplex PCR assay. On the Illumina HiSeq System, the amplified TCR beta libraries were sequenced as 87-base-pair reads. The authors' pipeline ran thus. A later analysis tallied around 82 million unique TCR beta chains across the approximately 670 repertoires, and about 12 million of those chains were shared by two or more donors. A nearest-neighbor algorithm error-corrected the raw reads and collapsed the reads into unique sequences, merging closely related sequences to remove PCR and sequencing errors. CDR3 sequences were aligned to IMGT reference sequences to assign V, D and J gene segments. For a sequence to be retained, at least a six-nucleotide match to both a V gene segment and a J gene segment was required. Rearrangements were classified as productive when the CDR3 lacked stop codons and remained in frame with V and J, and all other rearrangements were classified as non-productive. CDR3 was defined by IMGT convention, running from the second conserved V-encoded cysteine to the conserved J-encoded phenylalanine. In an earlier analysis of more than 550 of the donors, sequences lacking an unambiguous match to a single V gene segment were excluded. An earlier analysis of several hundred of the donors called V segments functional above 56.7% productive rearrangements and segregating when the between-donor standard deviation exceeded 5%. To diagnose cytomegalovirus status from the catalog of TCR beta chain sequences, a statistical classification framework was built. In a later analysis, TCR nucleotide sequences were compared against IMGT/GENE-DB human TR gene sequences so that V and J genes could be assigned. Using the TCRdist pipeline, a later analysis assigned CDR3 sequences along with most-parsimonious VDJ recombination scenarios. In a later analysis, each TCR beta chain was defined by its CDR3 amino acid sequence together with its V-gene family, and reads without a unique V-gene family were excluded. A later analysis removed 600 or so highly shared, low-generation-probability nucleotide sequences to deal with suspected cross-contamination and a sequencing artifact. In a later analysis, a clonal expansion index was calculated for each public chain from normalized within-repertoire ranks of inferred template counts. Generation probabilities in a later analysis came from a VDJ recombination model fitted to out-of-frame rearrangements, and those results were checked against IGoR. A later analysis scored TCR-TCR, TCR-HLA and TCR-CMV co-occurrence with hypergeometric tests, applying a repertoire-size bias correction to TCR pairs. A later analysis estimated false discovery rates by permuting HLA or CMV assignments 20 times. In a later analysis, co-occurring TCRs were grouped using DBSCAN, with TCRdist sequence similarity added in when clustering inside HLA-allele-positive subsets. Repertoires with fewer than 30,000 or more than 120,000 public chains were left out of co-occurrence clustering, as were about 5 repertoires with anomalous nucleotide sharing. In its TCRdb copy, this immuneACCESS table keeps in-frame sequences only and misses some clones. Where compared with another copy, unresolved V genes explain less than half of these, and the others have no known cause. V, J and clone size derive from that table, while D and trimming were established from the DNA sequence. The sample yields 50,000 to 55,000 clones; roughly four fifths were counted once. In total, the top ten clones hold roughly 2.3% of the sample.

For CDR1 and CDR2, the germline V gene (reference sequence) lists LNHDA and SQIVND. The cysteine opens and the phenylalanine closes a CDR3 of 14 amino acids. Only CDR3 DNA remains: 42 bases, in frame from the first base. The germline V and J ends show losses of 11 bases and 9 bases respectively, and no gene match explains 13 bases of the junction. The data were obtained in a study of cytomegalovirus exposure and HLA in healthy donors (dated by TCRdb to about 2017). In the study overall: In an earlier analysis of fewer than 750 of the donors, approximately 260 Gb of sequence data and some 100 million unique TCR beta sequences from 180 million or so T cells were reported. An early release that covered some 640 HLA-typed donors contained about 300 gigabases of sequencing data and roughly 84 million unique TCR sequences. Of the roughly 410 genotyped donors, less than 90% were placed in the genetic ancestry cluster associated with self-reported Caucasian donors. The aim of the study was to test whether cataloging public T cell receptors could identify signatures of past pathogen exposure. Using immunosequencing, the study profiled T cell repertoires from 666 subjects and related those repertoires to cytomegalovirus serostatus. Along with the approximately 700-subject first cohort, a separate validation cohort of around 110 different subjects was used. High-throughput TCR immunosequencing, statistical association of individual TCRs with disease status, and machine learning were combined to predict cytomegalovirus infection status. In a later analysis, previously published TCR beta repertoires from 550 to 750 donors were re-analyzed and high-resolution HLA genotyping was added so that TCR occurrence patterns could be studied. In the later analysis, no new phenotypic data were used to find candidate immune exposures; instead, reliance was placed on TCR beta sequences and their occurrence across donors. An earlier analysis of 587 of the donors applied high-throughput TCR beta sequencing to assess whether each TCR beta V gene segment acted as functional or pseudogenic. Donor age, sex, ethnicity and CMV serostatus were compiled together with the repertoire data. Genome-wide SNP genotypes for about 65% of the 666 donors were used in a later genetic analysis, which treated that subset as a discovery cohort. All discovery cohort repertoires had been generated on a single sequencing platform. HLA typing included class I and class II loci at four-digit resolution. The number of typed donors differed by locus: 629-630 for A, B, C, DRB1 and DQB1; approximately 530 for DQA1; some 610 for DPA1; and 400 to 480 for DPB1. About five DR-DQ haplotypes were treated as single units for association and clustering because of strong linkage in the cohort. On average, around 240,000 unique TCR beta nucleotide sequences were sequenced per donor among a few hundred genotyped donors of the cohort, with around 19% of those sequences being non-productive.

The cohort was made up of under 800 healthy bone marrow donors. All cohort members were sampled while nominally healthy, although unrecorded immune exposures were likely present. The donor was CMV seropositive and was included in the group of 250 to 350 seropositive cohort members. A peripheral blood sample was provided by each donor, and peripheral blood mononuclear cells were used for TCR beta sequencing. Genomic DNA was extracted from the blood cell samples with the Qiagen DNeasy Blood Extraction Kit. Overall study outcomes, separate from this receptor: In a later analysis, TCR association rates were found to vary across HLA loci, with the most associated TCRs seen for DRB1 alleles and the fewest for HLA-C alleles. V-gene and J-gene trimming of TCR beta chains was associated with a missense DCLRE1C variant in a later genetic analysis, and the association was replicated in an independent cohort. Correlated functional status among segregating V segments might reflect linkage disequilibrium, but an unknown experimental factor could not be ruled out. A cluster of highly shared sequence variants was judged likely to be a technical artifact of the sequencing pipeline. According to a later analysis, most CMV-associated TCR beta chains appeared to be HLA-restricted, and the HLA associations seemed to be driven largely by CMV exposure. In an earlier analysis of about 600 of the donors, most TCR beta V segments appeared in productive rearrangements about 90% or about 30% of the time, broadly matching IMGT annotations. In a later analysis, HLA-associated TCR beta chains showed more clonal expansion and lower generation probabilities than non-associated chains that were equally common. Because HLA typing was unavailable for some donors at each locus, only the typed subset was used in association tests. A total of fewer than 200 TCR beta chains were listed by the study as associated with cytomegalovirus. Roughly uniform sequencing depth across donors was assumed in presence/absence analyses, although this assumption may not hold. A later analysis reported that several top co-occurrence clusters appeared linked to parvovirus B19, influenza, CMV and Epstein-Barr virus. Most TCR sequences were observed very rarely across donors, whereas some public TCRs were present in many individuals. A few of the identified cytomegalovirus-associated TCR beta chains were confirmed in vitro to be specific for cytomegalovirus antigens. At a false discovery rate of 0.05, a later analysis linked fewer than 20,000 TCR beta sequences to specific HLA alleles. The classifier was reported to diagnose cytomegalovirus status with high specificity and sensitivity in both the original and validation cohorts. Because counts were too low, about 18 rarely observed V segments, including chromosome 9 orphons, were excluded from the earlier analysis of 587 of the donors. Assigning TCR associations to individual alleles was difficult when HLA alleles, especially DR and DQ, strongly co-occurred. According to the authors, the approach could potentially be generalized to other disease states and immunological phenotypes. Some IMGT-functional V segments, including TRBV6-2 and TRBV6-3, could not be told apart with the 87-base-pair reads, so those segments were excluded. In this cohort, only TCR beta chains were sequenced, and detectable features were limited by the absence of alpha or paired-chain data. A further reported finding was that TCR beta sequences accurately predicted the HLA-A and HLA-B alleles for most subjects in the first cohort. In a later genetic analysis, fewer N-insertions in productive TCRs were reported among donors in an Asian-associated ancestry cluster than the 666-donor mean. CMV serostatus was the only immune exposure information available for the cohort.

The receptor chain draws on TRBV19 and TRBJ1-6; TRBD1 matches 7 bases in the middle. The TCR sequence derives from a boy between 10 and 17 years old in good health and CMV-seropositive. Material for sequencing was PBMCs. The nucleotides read TGTGCCTCTAAGAGGGGACAGTTAACTTCACCCCTCCACTTT. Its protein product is CASKRGQLTSPLHF.